This T cell receptor beta chain came from a study of spatial heterogeneity in lung cancer. Study-wide background: Beta-chain sequences consistently outnumbered alpha-chain sequences in detection. On average, each unique TCR and UMI combination appeared more than ten times in raw reads. Study conclusions and caveats: Tracking of tumor mutation counts was seen in expanded intratumoral alpha and beta TCR counts.

TCRdb reprocessed the 5' RACE reads via MiXCR and lists one record per CDR3 protein. The repertoire includes thousands of distinct CDR3 sequences, less than 14% of them detected once, and roughly 12% sits in the top ten. This clonotype is labeled medium-sized (0.01 to 0.1%). Antigen specificity is unknown. This beta chain came through as a stray read in a library set up for alpha chains, and its size says little. Time point in this sample: sample taken at primary tumor resection. There were around 72 donors, all of them untreated patients with early-stage non-small cell lung cancer. Unsorted whole RNA from tumor, nontumor lung or frozen PBMC underwent sequencing. The CDR3 covers 14 residues. Germline V CDR1 and CDR2: SEHNR, FQNEAQ (reference sequence). Trimming removed 4 bases from V and 8 bases from J, with 15 bases in between.

This TCR was sampled from a male donor with early-stage non-small cell lung cancer. Sequencing was performed on lung tumor tissue, taken at surgery. The rearrangement uses TRBV7-9 and TRBJ2-4, with D possibly called TRBD1 or TRBD2 (5 bases each). In nucleotides, the CDR3 is TGTGCCAGCAGCTCTCCCCCCCGAGGGGACATTCAGTACTTC. Its translation: CASSSPPRGDIQYF. Together with reference TRBV7-9 and TRBJ2-4, the CDR3 gives the full variable domain: DTGVSQNPRHKITKRGQNVTFRCDPISEHNRLYWYRQTLGQGPEFLTYFQNEAQLEKSRLLSDRFSAERPKGSFSTLEIQRTEQGDSAMYLCASSSPPRGDIQYFGAGTRLSVL.